A single sample gave rise to the 9 T cell receptor beta chains below, sequenced in a study of OX40 agonist ivuxolimab in advanced cancers. This table comes from immunoSEQ multiplex PCR, and its TCRdb copy is limited to in-frame clones, with some not included. The table lists roughly 80,000 clones, approximately 85% of them singletons. The sample was CD4+ or CD8+ T cells sorted from blood, taken in a trial of the OX40 agonist ivuxolimab. Receptors originate from an adult with an advanced solid tumor such as melanoma, head and neck, liver or kidney cancer.

J is TRBJ1-2 and V is TRBV28, with TRBD1 as a possible D gene (6 bases). The CDR3 covers 12 residues. V was clipped by 4 bases and J by 7 bases, with 10 bases between them. The V gene's germline CDR1 is MDHEN and CDR2 SYDVKM. This CDR3 reads CASSSPGVGYTF. CDR3 nucleotides: TGTGCCAGCAGTTCGCCAGGGGTTGGCTACACCTTC.

The V call is TRBV5-1, the J call TRBJ1-2, with unresolved D. CDR1 is SGHRS and CDR2 is YFSETQ in the germline V gene. V was trimmed by 1 base and J by 0 bases, leaving 4 bases between them. The CDR3 loop spans 13 amino acids. Here the CDR3 reads CASSLRANYGYTF. CDR3 DNA sequence: TGCGCCAGCAGCTTGCGAGCTAACTATGGCTACACCTTC.

This rearrangement joins TRBV14 to TRBJ2-2, with D unresolved. Trimming took off 0 bases at V and 8 bases at J, with 10 bases between the two ends. Germline CDR1 is SGHDN and CDR2 is FVKESK. The CDR3 is 14 residues long. This CDR3 reads CASSQEHLGGELFF. CDR3 in DNA: TGTGCCAGCAGCCAAGAACATCTGGGAGGGGAGCTGTTTTTT.

This chain links TRBV27 with TRBJ1-6; no reliable D call. The CDR3 is 14 residues long. Germline V gives CDR1 MNHEY, CDR2 SMNVEV (reference sequence). V gave up 5 bases and J gave up 6 bases, with 11 bases separating them. For the CDR3, the DNA is TGTGCCAGCAGTGTTGGCCTACCTAATTCACCCCTCCACTTT. Encoded protein: CASSVGLPNSPLHF.

The chain links TRBV19 to TRBJ2-1, with 8 bases matching TRBD2. Germline CDR1 reads LNHDA; CDR2 reads SQIVND (reference sequence). This CDR3 has 16 residues. The ends lost 6 bases at V and 6 bases at J; junction bases unmatched: 13. The CDR3 sequence is CASSSRGTSGSNEQFF. The CDR3 nucleotides read TGTGCCAGTAGCAGCCGAGGGACTAGTGGTTCCAATGAGCAGTTCTTC.

The J gene is TRBJ2-2, the V gene TRBV28, with D possibly matching TRBD2 (6 bases). The CDR3 loop spans 16 amino acids. CDR1 and CDR2 (germline): MDHEN, SYDVKM. The ends were cut back, 4 bases at V and 8 bases at J, with 20 bases in the middle. This CDR3 is CASSSPWRGRDGELFF. CDR3 nucleotide sequence: TGTGCCAGCAGTTCCCCCTGGAGGGGCAGGGATGGGGAGCTGTTTTTT.

This clone appeared once. The J gene is TRBJ2-7, the V gene TRBV7-2; no clear D. The length of the CDR3 is 14 residues. From germline, CDR1 is SGHTA and CDR2 FQGNSA. The V end lost 0 bases, the J end lost 4 bases, and 10 bases lay between the germline ends. CDR3 amino acids: CASSLAGSRYEQYF. CDR3 DNA: TGTGCCAGCAGCTTAGCGGGAAGCAGGTACGAGCAGTACTTC.

The genes are TRBV7-9 and TRBJ1-1, with a tentative D call TRBD1 (5 bases). Per the germline V gene, CDR1 is SEHNR and CDR2 is FQNEAQ (reference sequence). V lost 1 base, J lost 6 bases, and 9 bases lay in between. The CDR3 consists of 13 residues. The CDR3 loop reads CASSLEDIAEAFF. CDR3 in DNA: TGTGCCAGCAGCTTAGAGGACATCGCTGAAGCTTTCTTT.

The rearrangement uses TRBV29-1 and TRBJ1-3; D is unclear. CDR3 size: 11 residues. Per germline, CDR1 SQVTM and CDR2 ANQGSEA. In nucleotides, the CDR3 is TGCAGTTCCCGATTTGGAAACACCATATATTTT. As protein: CSSRFGNTIYF.